This T cell receptor (beta chain) came from a study of blood T cells in healthy people across ages. In the study overall: For every two T cells, template switching captured about one barcoded beta molecule.

Together with a sample-barcoded 5' primer, a J-beta primer mix was included in a second PCR lasting roughly 6 to 12 cycles. TCRdb re-called the 5' RACE reads through MiXCR, storing one row per CDR3 protein. The sample yields about a million distinct CDR3 sequences, about 51% seen once. Each sample had at least 6 million PBMCs isolated. Total RNA was extracted at no less than 6 micrograms per sample. Regarding this clonotype: A junction boundary mismatches the germline segment, possibly from a read error.

CDR1 is DFQATT, CDR2 SNEGSKA, per germline (reference sequence). This CDR3 has 14 residues. The rearrangement links TRBV20-1 to TRBJ2-5, with D tentatively TRBD1 (6 bases). What was sequenced was blood. This receptor was taken from a woman aged 55 to 70 in good health. CDR3 loop: CSAGRGFEKEAQYF. DNA for the CDR3: TGCAGTGCTGGAAGGGGGTTTGAGAAAGAGGCCCAGTACTTC.